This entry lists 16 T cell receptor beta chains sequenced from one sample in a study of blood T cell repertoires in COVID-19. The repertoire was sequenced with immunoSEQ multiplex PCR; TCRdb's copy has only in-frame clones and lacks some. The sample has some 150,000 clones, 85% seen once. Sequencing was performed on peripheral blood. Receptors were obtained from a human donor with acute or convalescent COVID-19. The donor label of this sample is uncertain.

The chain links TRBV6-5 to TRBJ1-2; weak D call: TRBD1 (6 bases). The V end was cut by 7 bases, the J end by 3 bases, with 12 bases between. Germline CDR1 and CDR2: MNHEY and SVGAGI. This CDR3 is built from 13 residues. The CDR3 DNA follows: TGTGCCAGCACTACCGACAGGCACTATGGCTACACCTTC. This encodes CASTTDRHYGYTF.

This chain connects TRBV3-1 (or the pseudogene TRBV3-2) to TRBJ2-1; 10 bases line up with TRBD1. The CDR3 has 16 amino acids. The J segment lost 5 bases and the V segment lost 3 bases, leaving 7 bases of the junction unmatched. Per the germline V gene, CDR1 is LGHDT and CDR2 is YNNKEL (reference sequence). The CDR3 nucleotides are TGTGCCAGCAGCCACGTGACAGGGGGCTTGAACAATGAGCAGTTCTTC. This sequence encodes CASSHVTGGLNNEQFF.

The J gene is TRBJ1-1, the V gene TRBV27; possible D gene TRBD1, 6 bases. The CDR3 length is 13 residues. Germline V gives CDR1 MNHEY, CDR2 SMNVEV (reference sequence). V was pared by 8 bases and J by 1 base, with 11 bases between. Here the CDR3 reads CASQGFGNTEAFF. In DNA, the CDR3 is TGTGCCAGCCAGGGGTTTGGGAACACTGAAGCTTTCTTT.

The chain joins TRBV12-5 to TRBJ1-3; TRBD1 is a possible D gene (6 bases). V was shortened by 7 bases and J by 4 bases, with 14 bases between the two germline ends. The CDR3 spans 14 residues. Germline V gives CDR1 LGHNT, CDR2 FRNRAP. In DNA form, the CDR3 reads TGTGCTAGTGCCCCCACAGGGTCCGGAAACACCATATATTTT. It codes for CASAPTGSGNTIYF.

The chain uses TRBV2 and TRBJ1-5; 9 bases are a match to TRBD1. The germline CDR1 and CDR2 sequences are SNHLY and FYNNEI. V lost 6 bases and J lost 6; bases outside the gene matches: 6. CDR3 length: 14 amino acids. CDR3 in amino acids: CASRRDREGQPQHF. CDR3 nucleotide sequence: TGTGCCAGCAGGAGGGACAGGGAAGGTCAGCCCCAGCATTTT.

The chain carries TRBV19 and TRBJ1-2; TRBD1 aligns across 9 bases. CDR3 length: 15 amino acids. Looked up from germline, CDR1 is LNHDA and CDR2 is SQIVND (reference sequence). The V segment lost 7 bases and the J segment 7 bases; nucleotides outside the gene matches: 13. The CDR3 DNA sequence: TGTGCCAGTACCCTAGGGGACAGGGTGACGGGTGGCTACACCTTC. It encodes CASTLGDRVTGGYTF.

The CDR3 reads CASSFSGGGNTDTQYF. For the CDR3, the DNA is TGTGCCAGCAGTTTTTCTGGCGGGGGGAACACAGATACGCAGTATTTT. V and J are TRBV28 and TRBJ2-3; the match to TRBD2 covers 8 bases. The CDR3 runs to 16 residues. Germline-derived CDR1 and CDR2 are MDHEN and SYDVKM. The junction had 7 bases not matched to a gene; V was cut back by 3 bases and J by 2 bases.

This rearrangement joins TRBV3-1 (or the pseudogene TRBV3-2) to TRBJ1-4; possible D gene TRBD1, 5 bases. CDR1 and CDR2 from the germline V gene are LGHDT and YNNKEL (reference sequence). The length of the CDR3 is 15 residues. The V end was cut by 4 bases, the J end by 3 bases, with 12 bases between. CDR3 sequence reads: CASSPTTEANEKLFF. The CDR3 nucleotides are TGTGCCAGCAGCCCGACGACAGAGGCTAATGAAAAACTGTTTTTT.

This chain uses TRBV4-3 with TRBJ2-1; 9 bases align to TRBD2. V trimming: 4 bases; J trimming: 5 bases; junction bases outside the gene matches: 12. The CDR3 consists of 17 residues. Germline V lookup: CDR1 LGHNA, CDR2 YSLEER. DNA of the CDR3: TGCGCCAGCAGCCTCCTGTGGGCTAGCGGGGTACACAATGAGCAGTTCTTC. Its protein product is CASSLLWASGVHNEQFF.

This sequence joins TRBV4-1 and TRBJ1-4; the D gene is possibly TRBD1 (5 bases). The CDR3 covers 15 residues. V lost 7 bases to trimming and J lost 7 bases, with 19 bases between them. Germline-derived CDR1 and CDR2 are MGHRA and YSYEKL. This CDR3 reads CASTRGGAQGEKLFF. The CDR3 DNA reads TGCGCCAGCACCCGAGGTGGGGCCCAGGGTGAAAAACTGTTTTTT.

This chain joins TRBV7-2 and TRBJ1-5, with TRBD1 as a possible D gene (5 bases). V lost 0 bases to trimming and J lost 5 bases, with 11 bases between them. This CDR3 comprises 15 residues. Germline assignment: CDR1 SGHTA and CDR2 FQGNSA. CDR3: CASSLALQGYQPQHF. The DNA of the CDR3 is TGTGCCAGCAGCTTAGCGTTGCAGGGTTATCAGCCCCAGCATTTT.

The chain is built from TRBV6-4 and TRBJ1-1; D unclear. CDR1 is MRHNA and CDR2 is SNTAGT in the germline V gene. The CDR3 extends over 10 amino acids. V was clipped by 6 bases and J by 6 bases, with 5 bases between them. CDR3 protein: CASRRSEAFF. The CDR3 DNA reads TGTGCCAGCAGGCGGTCTGAAGCTTTCTTT.

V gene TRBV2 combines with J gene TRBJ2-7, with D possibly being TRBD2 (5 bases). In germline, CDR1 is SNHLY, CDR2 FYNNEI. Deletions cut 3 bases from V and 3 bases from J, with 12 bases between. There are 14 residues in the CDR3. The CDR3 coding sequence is TGTGCCAGCAGTGACCCTAGCTCCCTCTACGAGCAGTACTTC. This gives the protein CASSDPSSLYEQYF.

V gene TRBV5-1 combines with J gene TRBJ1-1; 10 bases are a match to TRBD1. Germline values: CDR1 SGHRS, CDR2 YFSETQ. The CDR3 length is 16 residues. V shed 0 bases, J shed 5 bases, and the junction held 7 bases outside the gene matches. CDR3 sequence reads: CASSLGTGGSWTEAFF. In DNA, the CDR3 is TGCGCCAGCAGCTTGGGGACAGGGGGTTCTTGGACTGAAGCTTTCTTT.

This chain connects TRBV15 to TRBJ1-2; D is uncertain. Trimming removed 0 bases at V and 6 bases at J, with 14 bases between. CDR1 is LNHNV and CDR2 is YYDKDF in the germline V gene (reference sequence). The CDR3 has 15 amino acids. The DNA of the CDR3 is TGTGCCACCAGCAGAGATCGAGCGGCAGCTAATGGCTACACCTTC. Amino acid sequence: CATSRDRAAANGYTF. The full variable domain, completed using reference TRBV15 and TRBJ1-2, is DAMVIQNPRYQVTQFGKPVTLSCSQTLNHNVMYWYQQKSSQAPKLLFHYYDKDFNNEADTPDNFQSRRPNTSFCFLDIRSPGLGDTAMYLCATSRDRAAANGYTFGSGTRLTVV.

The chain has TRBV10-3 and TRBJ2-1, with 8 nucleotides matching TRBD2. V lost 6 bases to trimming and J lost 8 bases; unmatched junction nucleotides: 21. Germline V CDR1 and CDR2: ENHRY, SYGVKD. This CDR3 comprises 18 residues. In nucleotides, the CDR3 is TGTGCCATCAGGGGAATTCCCGGGACTAGTCTACATTACGATGAGCAGTTCTTC. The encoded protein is CAIRGIPGTSLHYDEQFF.